This entry describes one T cell receptor (beta chain). As originally analysed: Cell counts per sample came from amplifying reference gene primers. Method: immunoSEQ multiplex PCR; TCRdb's copy keeps in-frame clones and lacks some. V, J and clone size reflect that table, while D and trimming were determined from the DNA. The data contain about 290,000 clones, roughly nine tenths of them singletons. Those who participated ranged in age from roughly 18 to 89 years and resided in roughly 26 US areas. Clinical history as reported by participants underpinned cohort assignment. V gave up 7 bases and J gave up 7 bases; unmatched junction bases: 15. The CDR3 totals 15 residues. In germline, CDR1 is LNHDA, CDR2 SQIVND (reference sequence). The record originates from a study of blood T cell repertoires in COVID-19. The overall study: PBMCs, B-cell-depleted T cells, or T cells were the source of the cDNA or gDNA that made up the material.

Sequenced sample: PBMCs or T cells enriched from blood (not recorded which). The TCR originated in a woman in her forties who had recovered from COVID-19. The V and J genes are TRBV19 and TRBJ2-5; 7 nucleotides line up with TRBD2. CDR3 coding DNA: TGTGCCAGTAATGTCGGCGGGGGAGGATTTGGGACCCAGTACTTC. It codes for CASNVGGGGFGTQYF.